Here is one T cell receptor beta chain with its context. Repertoires were generated with immunoSEQ multiplex PCR, while TCRdb's copy carries only in-frame clones and drops some. This sample has under 300,000 clones, with roughly nine tenths found just once. This sample stems from a study of blood T cell repertoires in COVID-19. This CDR3 is 14 amino acids long. Germline V gene lookup returns CDR1 SGHAT and CDR2 FQNNGV. V lost 6 bases, J lost 4 bases, and 5 bases stayed unmatched. This rearrangement joins TRBV11-2 to TRBJ1-4, with 7 nucleotides matching TRBD1. What was sequenced was peripheral blood. This clonotype originated in a man aged 55 to 70 with acute or convalescent COVID-19. CDR3 protein: CASSRDRVNEKLFF. The CDR3 DNA reads TGTGCCAGCAGTCGCGACAGGGTTAATGAAAAACTGTTTTTT. Supplemented by reference TRBV11-2 and TRBJ1-4, the full variable domain reads EAGVAQSPRYKIIEKRQSVAFWCNPISGHATLYWYQQILGQGPKLLIQFQNNGVVDDSQLPKDRFSAERLKGVDSTLKIQPAKLEDSAVYLCASSRDRVNEKLFFGSGTQLSVL.